The 25 T cell receptor beta chains listed next were all sequenced from one sample in a study of cytomegalovirus exposure and HLA in healthy donors. 13 Jbeta primers and 60 Vbeta primers were used for the PCR. Profiling relied on immunoSEQ multiplex PCR, and the TCRdb table lists in-frame clones only, not all of them. The sample contains 110,000 or so clones, 81% of which appear only once. The sample comprised PBMCs. The origin of the receptors is a woman aged 40 to 50 in good health and CMV-seronegative.

This clone was detected only once. The V call is TRBV27, the J call TRBJ2-5, with 15 bases fitting TRBD2. Looked up from germline, CDR1 is MNHEY and CDR2 is SMNVEV (reference sequence). The trim removed 5 bases at V and 4 bases at J, leaving 2 bases unmatched. The CDR3 contains 15 residues. The CDR3 sequence is CASSGLAGGGETQYF. The CDR3 bases are TGTGCCAGCAGTGGACTAGCGGGGGGGGGAGAGACCCAGTACTTC.

V is TRBV4-2 and J is TRBJ2-3; TRBD2 matches 9 bases. V lost 4 bases and J lost 6; bases outside the gene matches: 11. The CDR3 is made up of 16 amino acids. CDR1 and CDR2 (germline): LGHNA, YNFKEQ. The CDR3 is CASSPKGTSTSDTQYF. The CDR3 nucleotides read TGTGCCAGCAGCCCCAAGGGGACTAGCACATCGGATACGCAGTATTTT.

The chain carries TRBV27 and TRBJ1-1, with 9 nucleotides matching TRBD1. The CDR3 length is 15 residues. Germline V gene sequence: CDR1 MNHEY, CDR2 SMNVEV (reference sequence). The J segment lost 0 bases and the V segment lost 4 bases, leaving 3 bases of the junction unmatched. In DNA, the CDR3 is TGTGCCAGCAGTTCCGGACAGGGGATGAACACTGAAGCTTTCTTT. Its protein is CASSSGQGMNTEAFF.

The V gene is TRBV5-6, the J gene TRBJ2-7; 10 bases agree with TRBD2. This CDR3 comprises 16 residues. The trim removed 4 bases at V and 0 bases at J, leaving 7 bases unmatched. Germline CDR1 SGHDT, CDR2 YYEEEE. The CDR3 DNA sequence: TGTGCCAGCAGCCCCACCGGGACTAGCGACTCCTACGAGCAGTACTTC. Protein: CASSPTGTSDSYEQYF.

The chain couples TRBV7-2 to TRBJ2-1, with 8 bases that match TRBD2. Germline CDR1 is SGHTA and CDR2 is FQGNSA. V gave up 1 base and J gave up 9 bases; unmatched junction bases: 2. CDR3 size: 13 residues. CDR3 nucleotides: TGTGCCAGCAGCTTAGAGCGGGAGCGTGAGCAGTTCTTC. It specifies CASSLEREREQFF.

V usage is TRBV5-1 and J usage is TRBJ2-3, with TRBD2 identical over 9 bases. CDR1 is SGHRS and CDR2 is YFSETQ in the germline V gene. The trim removed 0 bases at V and 2 bases at J, leaving 4 bases unmatched. The CDR3 covers 16 residues. The chain's CDR3 is CASSLARGGDTDTQYF. The CDR3 coding sequence is TGCGCCAGCAGCTTGGCGCGGGGGGGGGACACAGATACGCAGTATTTT.

The genes are TRBV11-2 and TRBJ2-3; D possibly corresponds to TRBD2 (7 bases). Germline V gene sequence: CDR1 SGHAT, CDR2 FQNNGV. V dropped 1 base and J dropped 3 bases, with 14 bases sitting between them. This CDR3 comprises 16 residues. The CDR3 loop is CASSLVGAGATDTQYF. The CDR3 DNA follows: TGTGCCAGCAGCTTAGTGGGGGCGGGAGCTACAGATACGCAGTATTTT.

The chain is built from TRBV11-2 and TRBJ2-1; 8 nucleotides line up with TRBD2. The CDR3 sequence is 16 residues long. Trimming took 4 bases from V and 0 from J; bases not matched to a gene: 5. CDR1 SGHAT and CDR2 FQNNGV come from the germline V gene. CDR3: CASSSLSGSSYNEQFF. The DNA for the CDR3 is TGTGCCAGCAGCTCCCTAAGCGGGAGCTCCTACAATGAGCAGTTCTTC.

The V and J genes are TRBV15 and TRBJ2-7; TRBD2 aligns across 12 bases. CDR3 length: 16 amino acids. Per the germline V gene, CDR1 is LNHNV and CDR2 is YYDKDF (reference sequence). J lost 2 bases, V lost 4 bases, and 6 bases had no gene match. The CDR3: CATSTPGLAGPYEQYF. CDR3 nucleotide sequence: TGTGCCACCAGCACCCCCGGACTAGCGGGACCCTACGAGCAGTACTTC.

The genes are TRBV28 and TRBJ2-1; TRBD2 matches 8 bases. This CDR3 spans 16 amino acids. Germline V lookup: CDR1 MDHEN, CDR2 SYDVKM. V shed 4 bases, J shed 5 bases, and the junction held 10 bases outside the gene matches. The CDR3 DNA follows: TGTGCCAGCAGTTCACTAAGGGGCGGGAGGAACAATGAGCAGTTCTTC. It specifies CASSSLRGGRNNEQFF.

This chain connects TRBV30 to TRBJ2-1; 8 bases align to TRBD1. The J segment lost 6 bases and the V segment lost 3 bases, leaving 4 bases of the junction unmatched. This CDR3 is built from 13 residues. CDR1 is GTSNPN and CDR2 is SVGIG in the germline V gene (reference sequence). The CDR3 spells CAWRDRAFNEQFF. CDR3 in DNA: TGTGCCTGGAGGGACAGGGCATTCAATGAGCAGTTCTTC.

The chain uses TRBV6-5 and TRBJ1-2; 7 nucleotides line up with TRBD1. The CDR3 contains 13 residues. Germline V gene sequence: CDR1 MNHEY, CDR2 SVGAGI. V dropped 6 bases and J dropped 8; count of bases not matched to a gene: 9. The CDR3 DNA is TGTGCCAGCAGGGCCGGGACAGCCTCAGGCTACACCTTC. This encodes CASRAGTASGYTF.

The chain employs TRBV9 and TRBJ2-2; 10 bases are shared with TRBD2. This CDR3 spans 15 amino acids. Germline CDR1 SGDLS, CDR2 YYNGEE. J was trimmed by 9 bases and V by 1 base; bases with no gene match: 6. The CDR3 DNA reads TGTGCCAGCAGCGTATCAAGCGGGGGGGTCAGGGAGCTGTTTTTT. Encoded protein: CASSVSSGGVRELFF.

This sequence joins TRBV18 and TRBJ2-5; the D is unclear. CDR1 and CDR2 (germline): KGHSH, LQKENI. There are 13 residues in the CDR3. The V and J ends lost 2 bases and 4 bases respectively, with 8 bases between them. The CDR3 DNA is TGTGCCAGCTCACCAACTTTAGCAGAGACCCAGTACTTC. It specifies CASSPTLAETQYF.

This clone was counted between two and nine times. The chain couples TRBV6-1 to TRBJ2-7, with TRBD1 matching 9 bases. Trimming took 5 bases from V and 0 from J; bases not matched to a gene: 5. The CDR3 is made up of 15 amino acids. The germline gives CDR1 MNHNS, CDR2 SASEGT. CDR3 sequence reads: CASSPPGQGSYEQYF. Here the CDR3 DNA reads TGTGCCAGCAGTCCTCCGGGACAGGGCTCCTACGAGCAGTACTTC.

The CDR3 region has the DNA TGCAGCGCCCGGACAGGGGGTGGCGAGCAGTACTTC. Amino acid sequence: CSARTGGGEQYF. The V call is TRBV29-1, the J call TRBJ2-7; 10 nucleotides agree with TRBD1. J was trimmed by 6 bases and V by 7 bases; bases with no gene match: 6. This CDR3 is 12 amino acids long. CDR1 is SQVTM and CDR2 is ANQGSEA in the germline V gene.

The V and J genes are TRBV27 and TRBJ2-3, with 7 bases aligning to TRBD2. V lost 10 bases and J lost 0; bases outside the gene matches: 19. CDR3 length: 18 amino acids. CDR1 is MNHEY and CDR2 is SMNVEV in the germline V gene (reference sequence). The CDR3 here is CATLPLGGRVSSTDTQYF. In DNA form, the CDR3 reads TGTGCCACCCTACCCTTGGGGGGGAGGGTTTCTAGCACAGATACGCAGTATTTT.

The gene calls are TRBV9 and TRBJ2-7; D is unclear. Germline CDR1 is SGDLS and CDR2 is YYNGEE. V was pared by 4 bases and J by 4 bases, with 15 bases between. The CDR3 runs 14 residues. In DNA form, the CDR3 reads TGTGCCAGCAGCCCGAGCAGTGGAGTGTACGAGCAGTACTTC. It codes for CASSPSSGVYEQYF.

The V call is TRBV7-2, the J call TRBJ1-2; weak D call: TRBD1 (6 bases). The ends were cut back, 4 bases at V and 7 bases at J, with 22 bases in the middle. CDR3 length: 16 amino acids. From germline, CDR1 is SGHTA and CDR2 FQGNSA. This CDR3 reads CASSSQPGGTTTGYTF. Written as DNA, the CDR3 is TGTGCCAGCAGCTCCCAACCGGGGGGGACAACGACTGGCTACACCTTC.

The rearrangement links TRBV29-1 to TRBJ1-1, with 8 bases that match TRBD1. The CDR3 is 15 amino acids. CDR1 and CDR2 from the germline V gene are SQVTM and ANQGSEA. Trimming at V came to 2 bases and at J to 4 bases, leaving 9 bases not matched to a gene. DNA for the CDR3: TGCAGCGTTGAAAGATTTGACAGGGGTACCACTGAAGCTTTCTTT. Its translation: CSVERFDRGTTEAFF.

The rearrangement joins TRBV5-4 to TRBJ2-3; D possibly corresponds to TRBD2 (5 bases). CDR1 is SGHNT and CDR2 is YYREEE in the germline V gene (reference sequence). V was pared by 3 bases and J by 0 bases, with 11 bases between. This CDR3 comprises 15 residues. CDR3 DNA sequence: TGTGCCAGCAGCTCCGAGCGGAGAAGCACAGATACGCAGTATTTT. It encodes CASSSERRSTDTQYF.

The chain is built from TRBV18 and TRBJ1-4; no clear D gene. Trimming removed 2 bases at V and 0 bases at J, with 10 bases between. Germline V gives CDR1 KGHSH, CDR2 LQKENI. The CDR3 length is 16 residues. The DNA of the CDR3 is TGTGCCAGCTCACCAATCAACACCCCAACTAATGAAAAACTGTTTTTT. It codes for CASSPINTPTNEKLFF.

The chain recombines TRBV6-6 with TRBJ2-7; D might be TRBD1 (6 bases). The germline V gene has CDR1 MNHNY and CDR2 SVGAGI (reference sequence). V was pared by 2 bases and J by 6 bases, with 14 bases between. The CDR3 contains 14 residues. The CDR3 is CASSYQDRPPEQYF. Here the CDR3 DNA reads TGTGCCAGCAGTTACCAAGACAGGCCCCCCGAGCAGTACTTC.

V usage is TRBV2 and J usage is TRBJ2-7; the D gene is possibly TRBD2 (5 bases). V gave up 4 bases and J gave up 4 bases, with 8 bases separating them. From germline, CDR1 is SNHLY and CDR2 FYNNEI. This CDR3 contains 12 residues. Written as DNA, the CDR3 is TGTGCCAGCAGTGGTAGGAGGTACGAGCAGTACTTC. It codes for CASSGRRYEQYF.

The chain has TRBV5-1 and TRBJ1-2; tentative D call: TRBD1 (5 bases). This CDR3 contains 13 residues. V gave up 4 bases and J gave up 2 bases, with 9 bases separating them. CDR1 is SGHRS, CDR2 YFSETQ, per germline. CDR3 in amino acids: CASSIGANYGYTF. CDR3 nucleotides: TGCGCCAGCAGCATTGGGGCCAACTATGGCTACACCTTC.